The clone carrying this T cell receptor beta chain was recorded a few times. The sample originates from a study of cytomegalovirus exposure and HLA in healthy donors. 60 Vbeta and 13 Jbeta primers were used in PCR. Using immunoSEQ multiplex PCR, the repertoire was profiled, and TCRdb retains in-frame clones only, with some absent. The table has over 150,000 clones, approximately 80% seen once; the top ten hold 9.5% to 10%. Germline V lookup: CDR1 LGHNA, CDR2 YSLEER. V lost 0 bases and J 6 bases, leaving 12 bases between the germline ends. This CDR3 region has 15 residues. The clonotype originates from a man in his late teens or twenties in good health and CMV-seropositive. The rearrangement links TRBV4-3 to TRBJ1-5, with D unresolved. The sample consisted of PBMCs. Here the CDR3 DNA reads TGCGCCAGCAGCCAAGATTTCGCGGGATTTCAGCCCCAGCATTTT. Translated: CASSQDFAGFQPQHF.